These 21 T cell receptor beta chains originate from one sample sequenced in a study of neurological immune-mediated disorders. TCRdb passed the 5' RACE reads through MiXCR, listing each CDR3 protein once. Of around 31,000 distinct CDR3 sequences listed, around 4% are singletons. Sequencing input: CD4+ T cells from blood. Source of these receptors: a woman in her thirties or forties in good health.

The sample holds many counts of this clonotype. The chain links TRBV10-1 to TRBJ1-2; D call uncertain. Between the trimmed V and J ends, which lost 6 bases and 4 bases, there was a span of 12 bases. The V gene's germline CDR1 is WNHNN and CDR2 SYGVQD (reference sequence). CDR3 length: 13 residues. The CDR3 loop is CASSYTKAYGYTF. CDR3 DNA sequence: TGCGCCAGCAGCTACACGAAGGCCTATGGCTACACCTTC.

There are many counts of this clonotype. The gene calls are TRBV3-1 and TRBJ2-1; D remains ambiguous. Per germline, CDR1 LGHDT and CDR2 YNNKEL (reference sequence). Trimming stripped 5 bases from V and 9 bases from J, with 8 bases between. This CDR3 region has 11 residues. The CDR3 nucleotides read TGTGCCAGCAGCTCCAGTTCTGAGCAGTTCTTC. Amino acid sequence: CASSSSSEQFF.

Many counts were recorded for this clonotype. This rearrangement joins TRBV20-1 to TRBJ2-5, with a tentative D call TRBD2 (5 bases). Germline lookup yields CDR1 DFQATT and CDR2 SNEGSKA (reference sequence). This CDR3 is built from 12 residues. Between the trimmed V and J ends, which lost 3 bases and 4 bases, there was a span of 9 bases. The chain's CDR3 is CSARARGETQYF. CDR3 nucleotides: TGCAGTGCTAGGGCCCGGGGAGAGACCCAGTACTTC.

This clonotype has ten or more counts. The chain uses TRBV3-1 and TRBJ1-2, with D hard to call. From germline, CDR1 is LGHDT and CDR2 YNNKEL (reference sequence). Trimming removed 1 base at V and 3 bases at J, with 6 bases between. CDR3 length: 13 residues. CDR3 loop: CASSQGAHYGYTF. The CDR3, as DNA: TGTGCCAGCAGCCAAGGGGCTCACTATGGCTACACCTTC.

This clonotype was found many times. The chain combines TRBV5-1 with TRBJ2-1; D unclear. The CDR3 runs 15 residues. Germline CDR1 is SGHRS and CDR2 is YFSETQ. Trimming took 0 bases from V and 8 from J, leaving 15 bases between them. DNA of the CDR3: TGCGCCAGCAGCTTGGGGGCTTTTGTAGTGGATGAGCAGTTCTTC. Protein sequence: CASSLGAFVVDEQFF. Full variable domain (remainder filled in from reference TRBV5-1 and TRBJ2-1): KAGVTQTPRYLIKTRGQQVTLSCSPISGHRSVSWYQQTPGQGLQFLFEYFSETQRNKGNFPGRFSGRQFSNSRSEMNVSTLELGDSALYLCASSLGAFVVDEQFFGPGTRLTVL.

This clonotype was counted at least ten times. V and J are TRBV25-1 and TRBJ1-3; 7 bases match TRBD1. Looked up from germline, CDR1 is MGHDK and CDR2 is SYGVNS. CDR3 size: 14 residues. Trimming cost V 3 bases and J 4 bases; bases outside gene matches: 3. The CDR3 DNA sequence: TGTGCCAGCAGTGACCCAGGGGGGGGAAACACCATATATTTT. This encodes CASSDPGGGNTIYF.

In its sample, this clonotype was seen many times. The chain carries TRBV6-6 and TRBJ1-3, with D perhaps TRBD1 (5 bases). This CDR3 has 12 residues. V was cut by 10 bases and J by 3 bases, with 10 bases left in between. Germline values: CDR1 MNHNY, CDR2 SVGAGI (reference sequence). CDR3 residues: CATAGGGNTIYF. CDR3 nucleotides: TGTGCCACCGCCGGGGGTGGAAACACCATATATTTT.

This clonotype showed up many times. The chain recombines TRBV5-1 with TRBJ2-7; TRBD2 is a possible D gene (7 bases). Trimming stripped 2 bases from V and 5 bases from J, with 14 bases between. There are 14 residues in the CDR3. Germline CDR1 SGHRS, CDR2 YFSETQ. CDR3 sequence (DNA): TGCGCCAGCAGCTTCCAGGGGAGGGGGGACGAGCAGTACTTC. Protein sequence: CASSFQGRGDEQYF.

Ten or more counts support this clonotype. The rearrangement uses TRBV20-1 and TRBJ1-5; possibly TRBD1 for D (5 bases). Trimming removed 4 bases at V and 6 bases at J, with 13 bases between. Germline CDR1 and CDR2: DFQATT and SNEGSKA (reference sequence). This CDR3 region has 13 residues. CDR3 DNA sequence: TGCAGTGCTAAGGGGCAGGGTGGTCAGCCCCAGCATTTT. Protein sequence: CSAKGQGGQPQHF.

This clonotype was seen repeatedly, ten times or more. Relative to the germline gene, one junction end is altered; a read error may explain this. This chain joins TRBV20-1 and TRBJ2-7; D is possibly TRBD1 (5 bases). This CDR3 comprises 13 residues. From germline, CDR1 is DFQATT and CDR2 SNEGSKA (reference sequence). This CDR3 reads CSAAPGHTYGQYF. In DNA, the CDR3 is TGCAGTGCAGCCCCAGGACACACCTACGGGCAGTACTTC.

In this sample, this clonotype turned up many times. J is TRBJ2-3 and V is TRBV20-1; possible D gene TRBD2, 5 bases. CDR1 is DFQATT and CDR2 is SNEGSKA in the germline V gene (reference sequence). The CDR3 is made up of 12 amino acids. V dropped 3 bases and J dropped 6 bases, with 10 bases sitting between them. CDR3 sequence (DNA): TGCAGTGCTAGGGTTAGAGGGGATACGCAGTATTTT. Translated, it gives CSARVRGDTQYF.

The J gene is TRBJ2-7, the V gene TRBV20-1; 7 bases agree with TRBD2. The CDR3 covers 14 residues. V lost 3 bases to trimming and J lost 0 bases; unmatched junction nucleotides: 5. Germline V gene data show CDR1 as DFQATT and CDR2 as SNEGSKA (reference sequence). CDR3 sequence reads: CSARGGQSSYEQYF. The CDR3 DNA reads as TGCAGTGCTAGGGGAGGGCAGTCCTCCTACGAGCAGTACTTC.

This clonotype was seen repeatedly, ten times or more. The V and J genes are TRBV5-1 and TRBJ2-2, with D hard to call. Per germline, CDR1 SGHRS and CDR2 YFSETQ. The CDR3 runs to 13 residues. Trimming stripped 6 bases from V and 6 bases from J, with 12 bases between. The DNA of the CDR3 is TGCGCCAGCACCTATGAGGAACCCGGGGAGCTGTTTTTT. The encoded protein is CASTYEEPGELFF.

This clonotype was seen ten or more times. This chain links TRBV20-1 with TRBJ2-1; no definite D call. The CDR3 has 10 residues. Germline CDR1 and CDR2: DFQATT and SNEGSKA (reference sequence). V lost 5 bases and J lost 10, with 9 bases in between. CDR3 DNA: TGCAGTGCTCGAGTAGGAGAGCAGTTCTTC. This encodes CSARVGEQFF.

The sample holds many counts of this clonotype. The chain is built from TRBV5-1 and TRBJ2-1, with 9 bases aligning to TRBD1. This CDR3 contains 14 residues. Germline CDR1 is SGHRS and CDR2 is YFSETQ. The junction had 10 bases not matched to a gene; V was cut back by 3 bases and J by 12 bases. The CDR3 region is CASSSGTGRPGQFF. CDR3 nucleotides: TGCGCCAGCAGCTCCGGGACAGGGAGGCCGGGGCAGTTCTTC.

This clonotype was counted ten times or more. The rearrangement uses TRBV5-1 and TRBJ2-5; perhaps TRBD1 as D (7 bases). This CDR3 is 13 amino acids long. Trimming shortened V by 2 bases and J by 5 bases, and 10 bases separated the two germline ends. Germline V gene lookup returns CDR1 SGHRS and CDR2 YFSETQ. CDR3 nucleotides: TGCGCCAGCAGCTTACAGGGGAGGGAGACCCAGTACTTC. Its translation is CASSLQGRETQYF.

This clonotype was seen at least ten times. The chain couples TRBV7-2 to TRBJ1-5; D may be TRBD1 (6 bases). CDR1 and CDR2 (germline): SGHTA, FQGNSA. The V and J ends lost 3 bases and 3 bases respectively, with 9 bases between them. The CDR3 runs to 14 residues. In DNA, the CDR3 is TGTGCCAGCAGCTTGGGGGGCTACAATCAGCCCCAGCATTTT. Protein product: CASSLGGYNQPQHF.

In this sample, this clonotype turned up many times. The chain uses TRBV6-6 and TRBJ2-1, with 8 bases identical to TRBD2. CDR1 and CDR2 (germline): MNHNY, SVGAGI (reference sequence). The CDR3 extends over 14 amino acids. Trimming removed 5 bases from V and 1 base from J; junction bases left unmatched: 1. CDR3 bases: TGTGCCAGCAGTCGGGAGGGGTCCTACAATGAGCAGTTCTTC. Its protein product is CASSREGSYNEQFF.

The table lists this clonotype with many counts. This chain joins TRBV5-1 and TRBJ2-3, with D perhaps matching TRBD1 (6 bases). The CDR3 contains 13 residues. The germline CDR1 and CDR2 sequences are SGHRS and YFSETQ. V lost 5 bases, J lost 6 bases, and 13 bases lay in between. The CDR3 DNA follows: TGCGCCAGCAGAACAGGGTCTAGGGATACGCAGTATTTT. It codes for CASRTGSRDTQYF.

This clonotype appeared many times. This chain joins TRBV5-1 and TRBJ2-5, with 11 bases fitting TRBD2. This CDR3 region has 14 residues. V lost 3 bases to trimming and J lost 4 bases; unmatched junction nucleotides: 2. Germline CDR1 reads SGHRS; CDR2 reads YFSETQ. CDR3 loop: CASSSGLAGETQYF. CDR3 coding DNA: TGCGCCAGCAGCTCCGGACTAGCGGGAGAGACCCAGTACTTC.

There are many counts of this clonotype. The gene calls are TRBV5-1 and TRBJ2-3, with TRBD2 matching 7 bases. V lost 4 bases and J lost 8; bases outside the gene matches: 13. The germline gives CDR1 SGHRS, CDR2 YFSETQ. CDR3 length: 15 residues. Here the CDR3 reads CASSPGGSGGSTQYF. For the CDR3, the DNA is TGCGCCAGCAGCCCGGGGGGTAGCGGTGGAAGTACGCAGTATTTT.